This TCR beta chain comes out of a study of blood T cell repertoires in COVID-19. In the study overall: Italy, Spain and the United States were the sources of the convalescent and acute COVID-19 samples. The analysed material was cDNA or gDNA that came from T cells, B-cell-depleted T cells, or PBMCs.

The CDR3 runs to 13 residues. The V gene lost 0 bases and the J gene lost 3 bases, with 9 bases spanning the gap. Germline loops: CDR1 GTSNPN, CDR2 SVGIG (reference sequence). Methods used by the authors: Reference gene primer amplification yielded estimated nucleated cell counts. Profiled with immunoSEQ multiplex PCR; TCRdb holds only in-frame clones, not every one. D and trimming come from the DNA, and the V and J calls and clone size come from that table. This sample yields over 45,000 clones, of which around four fifths are seen a single time; about 17% belongs to the top ten. The clonotype comes from a woman between 50 and 59 years old with active or convalescent COVID-19. V and J are TRBV30 and TRBJ2-7; D gene uncertain. The sequenced material came from peripheral blood. The CDR3 is CAWSVAAVYEQYF. The CDR3, as DNA: TGTGCCTGGAGTGTCGCTGCAGTCTACGAGCAGTACTTC.